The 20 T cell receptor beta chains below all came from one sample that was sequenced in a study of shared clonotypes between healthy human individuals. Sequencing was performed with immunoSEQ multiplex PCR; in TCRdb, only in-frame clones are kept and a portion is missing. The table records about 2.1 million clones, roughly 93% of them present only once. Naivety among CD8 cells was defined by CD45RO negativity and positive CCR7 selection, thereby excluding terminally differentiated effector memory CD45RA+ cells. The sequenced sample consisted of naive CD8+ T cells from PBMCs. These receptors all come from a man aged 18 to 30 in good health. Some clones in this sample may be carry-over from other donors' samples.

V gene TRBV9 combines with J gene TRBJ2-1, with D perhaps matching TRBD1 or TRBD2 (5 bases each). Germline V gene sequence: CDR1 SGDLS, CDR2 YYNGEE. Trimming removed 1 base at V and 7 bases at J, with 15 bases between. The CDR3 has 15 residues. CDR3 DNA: TGTGCCAGCAGCGTATTCAATCGAGGGGCAAATGAGCAGTTCTTC. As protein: CASSVFNRGANEQFF.

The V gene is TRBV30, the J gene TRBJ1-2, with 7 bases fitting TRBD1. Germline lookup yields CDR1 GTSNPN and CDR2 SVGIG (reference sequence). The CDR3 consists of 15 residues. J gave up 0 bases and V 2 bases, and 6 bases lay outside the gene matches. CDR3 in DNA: TGTGCCTGGAGTCGAGGACAGGCCACTAACTATGGCTACACCTTC. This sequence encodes CAWSRGQATNYGYTF.

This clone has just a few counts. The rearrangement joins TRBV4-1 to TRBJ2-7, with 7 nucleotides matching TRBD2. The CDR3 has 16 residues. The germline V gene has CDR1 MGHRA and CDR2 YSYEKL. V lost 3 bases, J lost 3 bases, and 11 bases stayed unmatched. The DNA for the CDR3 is TGCGCCAGCAGCCAGTTGACTAGCTCCTCTAGCTACGAGCAGTACTTC. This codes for CASSQLTSSSSYEQYF.

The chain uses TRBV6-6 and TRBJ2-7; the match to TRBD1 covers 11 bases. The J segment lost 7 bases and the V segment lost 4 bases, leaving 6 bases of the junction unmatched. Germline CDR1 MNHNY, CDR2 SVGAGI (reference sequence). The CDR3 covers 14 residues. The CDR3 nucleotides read TGTGCCAGCAGTTCCCGGGACAGGGGGGTTGAGCAGTACTTC. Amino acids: CASSSRDRGVEQYF.

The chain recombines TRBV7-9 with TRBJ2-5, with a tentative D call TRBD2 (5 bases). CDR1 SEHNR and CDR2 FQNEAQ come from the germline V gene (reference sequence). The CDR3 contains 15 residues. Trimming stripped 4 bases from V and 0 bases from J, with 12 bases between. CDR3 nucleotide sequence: TGTGCCAGCAGCTCCTCGGCGGGTGACCAAGAGACCCAGTACTTC. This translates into CASSSSAGDQETQYF.

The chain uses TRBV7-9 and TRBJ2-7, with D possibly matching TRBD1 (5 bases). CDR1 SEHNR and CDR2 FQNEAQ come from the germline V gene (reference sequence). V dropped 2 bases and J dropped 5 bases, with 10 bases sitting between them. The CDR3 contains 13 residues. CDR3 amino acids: CASSLSTAHEQYF. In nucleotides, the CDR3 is TGTGCCAGCAGCTTATCGACAGCCCACGAGCAGTACTTC.

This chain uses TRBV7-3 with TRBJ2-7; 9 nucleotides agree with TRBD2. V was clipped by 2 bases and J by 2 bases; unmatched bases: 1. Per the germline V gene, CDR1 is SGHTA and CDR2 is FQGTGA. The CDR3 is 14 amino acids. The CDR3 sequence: CASSLGGRAYEQYF. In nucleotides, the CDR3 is TGTGCCAGCAGCTTAGGCGGGAGGGCCTACGAGCAGTACTTC.

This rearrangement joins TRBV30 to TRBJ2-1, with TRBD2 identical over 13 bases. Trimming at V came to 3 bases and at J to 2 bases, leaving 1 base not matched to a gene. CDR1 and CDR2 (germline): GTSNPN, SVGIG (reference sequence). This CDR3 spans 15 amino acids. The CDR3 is CAWRLAGGPYNEQFF. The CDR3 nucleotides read TGTGCCTGGAGACTAGCGGGAGGGCCCTACAATGAGCAGTTCTTC.

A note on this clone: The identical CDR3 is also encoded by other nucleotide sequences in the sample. CDR3 protein: CASSFVGRTDTQYF. The CDR3 DNA sequence: TGTGCCAGCAGTTTTGTAGGGAGAACAGATACGCAGTATTTT. The V and J genes are TRBV27 and TRBJ2-3, with D possibly matching TRBD2 (5 bases). Trimming removed 3 bases from V and 3 bases from J, with 10 bases in between. From germline, CDR1 is MNHEY and CDR2 SMNVEV (reference sequence). CDR3 length equals 14 residues.

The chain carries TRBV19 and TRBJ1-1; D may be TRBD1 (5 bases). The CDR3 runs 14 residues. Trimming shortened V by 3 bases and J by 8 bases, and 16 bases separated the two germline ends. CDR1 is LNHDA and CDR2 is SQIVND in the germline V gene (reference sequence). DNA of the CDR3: TGTGCCAGTAGTATCCGAGGGGCGGGAATCGAAGCTTTCTTT. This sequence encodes CASSIRGAGIEAFF.

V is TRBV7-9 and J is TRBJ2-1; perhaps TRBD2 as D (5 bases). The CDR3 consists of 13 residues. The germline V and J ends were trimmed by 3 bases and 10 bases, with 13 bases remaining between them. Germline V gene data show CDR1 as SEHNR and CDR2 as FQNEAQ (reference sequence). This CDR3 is CASSFPERGEQFF. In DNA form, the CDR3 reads TGTGCCAGCAGCTTCCCCGAACGGGGAGAGCAGTTCTTC.

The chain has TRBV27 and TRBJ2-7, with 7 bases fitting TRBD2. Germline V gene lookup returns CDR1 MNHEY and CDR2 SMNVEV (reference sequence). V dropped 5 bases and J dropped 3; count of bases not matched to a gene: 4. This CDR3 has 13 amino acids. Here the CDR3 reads CASSPGTIYEQYF. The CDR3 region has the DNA TGTGCCAGCAGTCCCGGGACTATCTACGAGCAGTACTTC.

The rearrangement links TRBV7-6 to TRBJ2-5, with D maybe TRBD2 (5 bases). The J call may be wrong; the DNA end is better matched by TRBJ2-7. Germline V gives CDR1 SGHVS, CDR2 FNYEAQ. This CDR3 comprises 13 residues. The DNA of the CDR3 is TGTGCCAGCAGCTTAGGGAGGAACTACGAGCAGTACTTC. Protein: CASSLGRNYEQYF.

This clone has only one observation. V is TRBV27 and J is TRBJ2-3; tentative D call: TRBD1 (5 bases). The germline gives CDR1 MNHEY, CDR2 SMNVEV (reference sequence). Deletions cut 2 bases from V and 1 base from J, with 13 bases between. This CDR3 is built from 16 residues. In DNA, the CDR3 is TGTGCCAGCAGTTTAGGTCGGGTAGGGGGCACAGATACGCAGTATTTT. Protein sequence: CASSLGRVGGTDTQYF.

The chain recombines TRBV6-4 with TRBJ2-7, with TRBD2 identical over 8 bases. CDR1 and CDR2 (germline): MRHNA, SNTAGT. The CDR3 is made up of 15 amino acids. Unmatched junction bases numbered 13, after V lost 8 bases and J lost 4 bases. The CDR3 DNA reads TGTGCCAGCCCACCCGGGAGCGGGAGACGGTACGAGCAGTACTTC. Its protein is CASPPGSGRRYEQYF.

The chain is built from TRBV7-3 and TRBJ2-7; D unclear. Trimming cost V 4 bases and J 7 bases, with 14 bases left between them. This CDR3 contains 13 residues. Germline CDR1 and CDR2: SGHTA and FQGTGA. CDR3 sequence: CASSSRTVREQYF. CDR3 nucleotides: TGTGCCAGCAGCTCCCGGACCGTAAGGGAGCAGTACTTC.

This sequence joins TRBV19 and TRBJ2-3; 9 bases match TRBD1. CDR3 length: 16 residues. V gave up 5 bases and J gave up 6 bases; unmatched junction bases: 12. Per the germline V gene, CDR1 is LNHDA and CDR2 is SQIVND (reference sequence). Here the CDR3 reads CASSLRTGATRDTQYF. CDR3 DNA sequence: TGTGCCAGTAGTCTAAGGACAGGGGCGACGAGGGATACGCAGTATTTT.

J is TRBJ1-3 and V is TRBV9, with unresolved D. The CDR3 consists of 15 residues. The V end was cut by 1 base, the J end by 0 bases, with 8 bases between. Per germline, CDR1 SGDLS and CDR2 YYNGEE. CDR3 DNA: TGTGCCAGCAGCGTAATGATTGGCTCTGGAAACACCATATATTTT. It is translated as CASSVMIGSGNTIYF.

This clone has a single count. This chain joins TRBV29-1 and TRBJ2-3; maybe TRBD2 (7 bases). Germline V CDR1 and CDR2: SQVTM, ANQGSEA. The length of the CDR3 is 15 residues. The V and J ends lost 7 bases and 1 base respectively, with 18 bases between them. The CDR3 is CSAPLGGARTDTQYF. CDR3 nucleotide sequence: TGCAGCGCCCCCTTAGGGGGGGCCCGCACAGATACGCAGTATTTT.

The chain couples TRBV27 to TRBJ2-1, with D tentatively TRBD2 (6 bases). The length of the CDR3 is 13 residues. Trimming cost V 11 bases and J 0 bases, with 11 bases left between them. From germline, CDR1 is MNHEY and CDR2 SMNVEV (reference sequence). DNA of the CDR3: TGTGCCGCGGGGACCAGCTCCTACAATGAGCAGTTCTTC. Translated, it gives CAAGTSSYNEQFF.